The TCR beta chain under discussion was sequenced for a study of blood T cells in healthy people across ages. Study-wide findings and caveats: Compared with aged donors, long-lived donors showed fewer expanded clones, suggesting selection.

The CDR3 runs to 14 residues. The J segment lost 3 bases and the V segment lost 6 bases, leaving 3 bases of the junction unmatched. With a J-beta primer mix and a sample-barcoded 5' primer, a second PCR ran roughly 6 to 11 cycles. From the 5' RACE reads, TCRdb called clonotypes with MiXCR, one entry per CDR3 protein. This table has roughly 1.9 million distinct CDR3 sequences, 30% to 40% appearing once. This clonotype came up many times. No antigen is known for it. This TCR derives from a human donor in good health. What was sequenced was blood. V is TRBV12-3 or TRBV12-4 and J is TRBJ2-3; TRBD2 matches at 10 bases. The CDR3 sequence: CASSSLAGTDTQYF. CDR3 in DNA: TGTGCCAGCAGCTCACTAGCGGGGACAGATACGCAGTATTTT.